What follows are 26 T cell receptor beta chains derived from one specimen sequenced in a study of blood T cells in healthy people across ages. With a J-beta primer mix and a sample-barcoded 5' primer, a second PCR ran about 7 to 12 cycles. TCRdb redid the calling of the 5' RACE reads with MiXCR, one entry per CDR3 protein. This table has 980,000 or so distinct CDR3 sequences, around 48% appearing once. Input material: blood. Receptors originate from a man aged 25-45 years in good health.

The V gene is TRBV29-1, the J gene TRBJ1-1; unclear D gene. There are 9 residues in the CDR3. From germline, CDR1 is SQVTM and CDR2 ANQGSEA. The ends were cut back, 6 bases at V and 8 bases at J, with 7 bases in the middle. CDR3 region: CSVGQEAFF. The CDR3 DNA follows: TGCAGCGTAGGGCAAGAAGCTTTCTTT.

This chain uses TRBV11-2 with TRBJ2-3; 7 bases are a match to TRBD2. The CDR3 consists of 15 residues. CDR1 is SGHAT, CDR2 FQNNGV, per germline. Trimming at V came to 3 bases and at J to 2 bases, leaving 5 bases not matched to a gene. The CDR3 DNA is TGTGCCAGCAGCTTGGGGGGACTACTCACAGATACGCAGTATTTT. This encodes CASSLGGLLTDTQYF.

This clonotype showed up just a few times. The V and J genes are TRBV6-2 or TRBV6-3 and TRBJ1-1, with D possibly matching TRBD1 (6 bases). V lost 6 bases and J 7 bases, leaving 15 bases between the germline ends. Germline CDR1 is MNHEY and CDR2 is SVGEGT. The CDR3 runs 13 residues. The chain's CDR3 is CASRRLDRVEAFF. As DNA, the CDR3 is TGTGCCAGCAGACGCTTGGACAGAGTTGAAGCTTTCTTT.

This chain connects TRBV5-1 to TRBJ1-6; D possibly corresponds to TRBD1 (6 bases). CDR1 and CDR2 (germline): SGHRS, YFSETQ. This CDR3 comprises 17 residues. Trimming left V 3 bases short and J 5 bases short, with 18 bases between. CDR3 sequence reads: CASSSGNRDSHNSPLHF. The DNA of the CDR3 is TGCGCCAGCAGCTCTGGAAACAGGGATTCCCATAATTCACCCCTCCACTTT.

V usage is TRBV12-3 or TRBV12-4 and J usage is TRBJ2-5; D gene unclear. This CDR3 contains 16 residues. V lost 7 bases, J lost 11 bases, and 29 bases lay in between. The chain's CDR3 is CASTQRIVRPSNEQYF. CDR3 nucleotide sequence: TGTGCCAGCACCCAGAGAATAGTCAGGCCCTCCAATGAGCAGTACTTC.

The rearrangement joins TRBV2 to TRBJ2-2, with D perhaps TRBD1 (5 bases). CDR3 length: 14 residues. From germline, CDR1 is SNHLY and CDR2 FYNNEI. The V end lost 4 bases, the J end lost 4 bases, and 10 bases lay between the germline ends. CDR3 nucleotide sequence: TGTGCCAGCAGTGTGCGACAGCTCACCGGGGAGCTGTTTTTT. It yields the protein CASSVRQLTGELFF.

Worth noting for this clonotype: Sequence at one end of the junction differs from germline and may be a read error. This chain joins TRBV13 and TRBJ2-3, with D maybe TRBD1 (5 bases). Per germline, CDR1 PRHDT and CDR2 FYEKMQ (reference sequence). This CDR3 is 15 amino acids long. The CDR3: CAGSSWGIGTDTQYF. CDR3 DNA sequence: TGTGCCGGCAGCTCTTGGGGCATCGGCACAGATACGCAGTATTTT.

The chain couples TRBV4-2 to TRBJ2-7; a weak D match, TRBD2 (6 bases). In germline, CDR1 is LGHNA, CDR2 YNFKEQ. The germline V and J ends were trimmed by 4 bases and 0 bases, with 10 bases remaining between them. This CDR3 is 14 amino acids long. The DNA of the CDR3 is TGTGCCAGCAGCCCTCGGACTAACTCCTACGAGCAGTACTTC. Its translation is CASSPRTNSYEQYF.

This clonotype has more than one count but fewer than ten. The rearrangement links TRBV4-1 to TRBJ2-7; no firm D call. The V end was cut by 0 bases, the J end by 0 bases, with 9 bases between. CDR1 MGHRA and CDR2 YSYEKL come from the germline V gene. The CDR3 runs to 15 residues. The CDR3 sequence is CASSQDKSGSYEQYF. In DNA form, the CDR3 reads TGCGCCAGCAGCCAAGATAAGAGTGGCTCCTACGAGCAGTACTTC.

In its sample, this clonotype was seen a few times. Here the CDR3 DNA reads TGTGCCAGCAGGCGTACGGGGGCGAAAGATACGCAGTATTTT. Encoded protein: CASRRTGAKDTQYF. This chain joins TRBV6-5 and TRBJ2-3; the D gene could be TRBD1 or TRBD2 (6 bases each). The CDR3 is made up of 14 amino acids. CDR1 is MNHEY and CDR2 is SVGAGI in the germline V gene. Trimming took off 6 bases at V and 5 bases at J, with 15 bases between the two ends.

This rearrangement joins TRBV5-1 to TRBJ1-2; D remains ambiguous. Per the germline V gene, CDR1 is SGHRS and CDR2 is YFSETQ. V lost 0 bases, J lost 0 bases, and 6 bases lay in between. The CDR3 contains 14 residues. The CDR3 protein is CASSLDGANYGYTF. The CDR3 region has the DNA TGCGCCAGCAGCTTGGACGGAGCTAACTATGGCTACACCTTC.

This chain joins TRBV14 and TRBJ2-7, with TRBD1 matching 9 bases. V gave up 3 bases and J gave up 3 bases; unmatched junction bases: 6. CDR1 and CDR2 (germline): SGHDN, FVKESK. The CDR3 is made up of 15 amino acids. The CDR3: CASSQTGGNYYEQYF. CDR3 DNA: TGTGCCAGCAGCCAGACAGGGGGGAACTACTACGAGCAGTACTTC.

This chain joins TRBV20-1 and TRBJ2-3, with 13 nucleotides matching TRBD2. V lost 1 base and J lost 0; bases outside the gene matches: 1. There are 16 residues in the CDR3. The germline gives CDR1 DFQATT, CDR2 SNEGSKA (reference sequence). CDR3 coding DNA: TGCAGTGCTAGAGGACTAGCGGGGGGTAGCACAGATACGCAGTATTTT. This gives the protein CSARGLAGGSTDTQYF.

J is TRBJ2-7 and V is TRBV9, with TRBD1 as a possible D gene (6 bases). Trimming shortened V by 0 bases and J by 4 bases, and 14 bases separated the two germline ends. The CDR3 is made up of 15 amino acids. The germline V gene has CDR1 SGDLS and CDR2 YYNGEE. CDR3 region: CASSVATGGPYEQYF. In DNA form, the CDR3 reads TGTGCCAGCAGCGTAGCCACTGGGGGCCCTTACGAGCAGTACTTC.

The chain employs TRBV12-3 or TRBV12-4 and TRBJ1-2; D unclear. The CDR3 extends over 20 amino acids. V lost 2 bases to trimming and J lost 3 bases, with 28 bases between them. CDR3 bases: TGTGCCAGCAGTTTAAGGGCGGCGTTTGTTGGACCAGGCACCCACTATGGCTACACCTTC. Translating gives CASSLRAAFVGPGTHYGYTF.

This clonotype showed up just a few times. The chain links TRBV28 to TRBJ1-1; D not certain. This CDR3 is 15 amino acids long. Per the germline V gene, CDR1 is MDHEN and CDR2 is SYDVKM. V was shortened by 6 bases and J by 4 bases, with 18 bases between the two germline ends. The CDR3 region has the DNA TGTGCCAGCAGCTCCCCGTCGAGGGTGGTCACTGAAGCTTTCTTT. Translated, it gives CASSSPSRVVTEAFF. The whole variable domain, filled in from reference TRBV28 and TRBJ1-1, reads DVKVTQSSRYLVKRTGEKVFLECVQDMDHENMFWYRQDPGLGLRLIYFSYDVKMKEKGDIPEGYSVSREKKERFSLILESASTNQTSMYLCASSSPSRVVTEAFFGQGTRLTVV.

The gene calls are TRBV29-1 and TRBJ2-1, with D maybe TRBD1 (7 bases). The CDR3 has 13 residues. Per the germline V gene, CDR1 is SQVTM and CDR2 is ANQGSEA. Between the trimmed V and J ends, which lost 7 bases and 15 bases, there was a span of 25 bases. The CDR3 here is CSAEGASDLLMFF. CDR3 nucleotide sequence: TGCAGCGCCGAGGGGGCTAGCGATCTATTGATGTTCTTC.

The genes are TRBV2 and TRBJ2-1; weak D call: TRBD2 (6 bases). In germline, CDR1 is SNHLY, CDR2 FYNNEI. Trimming shortened V by 4 bases and J by 9 bases, and 16 bases separated the two germline ends. The CDR3 loop spans 14 amino acids. CDR3 DNA: TGTGCCAGCAGTGGCGATGGCGGGGTGGTTGAGCAGTTCTTC. Encoded protein: CASSGDGGVVEQFF.

This clonotype appeared a few times. The chain employs TRBV4-1 and TRBJ1-5; 8 bases line up with TRBD1. Germline CDR1 is MGHRA and CDR2 is YSYEKL. CDR3 length equals 16 residues. Trimming removed 6 bases from V and 3 bases from J; junction bases left unmatched: 10. CDR3 sequence reads: CASREGQGATNQPQHF. Here the CDR3 DNA reads TGCGCCAGCAGGGAAGGGCAGGGGGCTACCAATCAGCCCCAGCATTTT.

The V call is TRBV21-1, the J call TRBJ2-5; the table's D call, TRBD1, has no DNA check behind it. Near its end, the DNA agrees better with TRBJ2-7, so the J call may be wrong. TRBV21-1 is flagged as a pseudogene. This CDR3 contains 16 residues. DNA for the CDR3: TGTGCCAGCAGCATACGAATCCGGGACACCAGCTGCGAGCAGTACTTC. This translates into CASSIRIRDTSCEQYF.

This clonotype came up a few times. This chain links TRBV3-1 with TRBJ2-3; TRBD1 agrees at 9 bases. After removal of 1 base from V and 5 bases from J, the junction contained 13 bases not matched to a gene. The CDR3 is made up of 18 amino acids. Germline-derived CDR1 and CDR2 are LGHDT and YNNKEL (reference sequence). The CDR3, as DNA: TGTGCCAGCAGCCAAGGGTTCGGGACAGGGTTACGGGGAGATACGCAGTATTTT. Residues: CASSQGFGTGLRGDTQYF.

The genes are TRBV5-1 and TRBJ2-3, with 7 bases fitting TRBD2. From germline, CDR1 is SGHRS and CDR2 YFSETQ. The CDR3 is made up of 16 amino acids. With 6 bases clipped from V and 5 bases from J, the junction kept 15 bases outside the gene matches. The CDR3 loop reads CASIAHGGGGGDTQYF. CDR3 bases: TGCGCCAGCATCGCCCATGGCGGGGGAGGTGGAGATACGCAGTATTTT.

V and J are TRBV5-1 and TRBJ1-1; 12 bases map to TRBD1. Germline V lookup: CDR1 SGHRS, CDR2 YFSETQ. J gave up 3 bases and V 2 bases, and 8 bases lay outside the gene matches. The CDR3 has 17 amino acids. The CDR3 nucleotides are TGCGCCAGCAGCTTCGCTCGGGACAGGGGGCTTTACACTGAAGCTTTCTTT. This encodes CASSFARDRGLYTEAFF.

The V and J genes are TRBV6-5 and TRBJ2-5; 10 bases line up with TRBD2. Trimming took 5 bases from V and 6 from J; bases not matched to a gene: 0. The CDR3 is 12 residues long. Germline CDR1 is MNHEY and CDR2 is SVGAGI. CDR3 region: CASSTSGKTQYF. As DNA, the CDR3 is TGTGCCAGCAGTACTAGCGGGAAGACCCAGTACTTC.

The chain employs TRBV12-3 or TRBV12-4 and TRBJ1-1, with unresolved D. The CDR3 consists of 14 residues. Trimming removed 8 bases at V and 0 bases at J, with 13 bases between. The CDR3 sequence: CASLWGQVNTEAFF. CDR3 DNA: TGTGCCAGCCTCTGGGGTCAGGTGAACACTGAAGCTTTCTTT.

The V call is TRBV12-3 or TRBV12-4, the J call TRBJ2-1; 7 bases fit TRBD2. V gave up 6 bases and J gave up 8 bases; unmatched junction bases: 10. CDR3 length: 14 amino acids. The CDR3 loop is CASSRDYPPDEQFF. The CDR3 DNA reads TGTGCCAGCAGCCGGGACTACCCTCCCGATGAGCAGTTCTTC.